Listed below are T cell receptor beta chains from one sample, sequenced in a study of blood T cell repertoires in COVID-19. TCRdb's copy holds only in-frame clones and misses some; the assay was immunoSEQ multiplex PCR. The sample lists roughly 100,000 clones, more than 75% seen once, with approximately 27% in the top ten. Sequencing was done on a sample of peripheral blood. All receptors come from a man aged 55 to 69 with acute or convalescent COVID-19. CDR3s include the opening cysteine and the closing phenylalanine or tryptophan. A D gene is named only where the DNA matches it firmly. Only some rows state a clone size, as once, few, many or a class for expanded clones.

.	TRBJ2-7	TRBV7-9	once	CASSPGLSYEQYF	TGTGCCAGCAGCCCTGGACTATCCTACGAGCAGTACTTC
.	TRBJ2-1	TRBV5-1	.	CASSFRPNTQGEMYNEQFF	TGCGCCAGCAGCTTCCGACCGAACACACAGGGAGAGATGTACAATGAGCAGTTCTTC
.	TRBJ2-5	TRBV21-1	.	CASSKRQRRETQYF	TGTGCCAGCAGCAAAAGGCAGCGGCGGGAGACCCAGTACTTC
.	TRBJ2-6	TRBV6-5	once	CASSRGGPGANVLTF	TGTGCCAGCAGCCGAGGGGGACCTGGGGCCAACGTCCTGACTTTC
TRBD2	TRBJ2-5	TRBV2	.	CASSGTSGSQETQYF	TGTGCCAGCAGCGGGACTAGCGGGAGCCAAGAGACCCAGTACTTC
.	TRBJ2-1	TRBV7-7	.	CASSSGLPNEQFF	TGTGCTAGCAGCTCTGGACTACCCAATGAGCAGTTCTTC
TRBD1	TRBJ1-2	TRBV9	.	CASSVAGGQFTGYTF	TGTGCCAGCAGCGTAGCCGGGGGACAGTTTACTGGCTACACCTTC
TRBD1	TRBJ1-2	TRBV6-5	.	CASRFYRGNGYTF	TGTGCCAGCAGATTTTACAGGGGGAATGGCTACACCTTC
.	TRBJ1-2	TRBV5-1	.	CASSLSSGRYGYTF	TGCGCCAGCAGCTTGTCATCAGGGCGGTATGGCTACACCTTC
TRBD1	TRBJ2-1	TRBV14	.	CASSLKLLGQGRYGNEQFF	TGTGCCAGCAGCCTTAAACTCTTAGGACAGGGACGTTATGGGAATGAGCAGTTCTTC
.	TRBJ2-7	TRBV7-9	.	CASSPQHRDYEQYF	TGTGCCAGCAGCCCACAACACAGGGACTACGAGCAGTACTTC
TRBD2	TRBJ2-2	TRBV18	.	CASSPPGLAGVGTGELFF	TGTGCCAGCTCACCACCGGGACTAGCGGGCGTGGGCACCGGGGAGCTGTTTTTT
.	TRBJ1-1	TRBV11-3	.	CASSLEGGTEAFF	TGTGCCAGCAGCTTAGAAGGGGGCACTGAAGCTTTCTTT
TRBD1	TRBJ2-2	TRBV7-9	.	CASSFLTGANTGELFF	TGTGCCAGCAGCTTCCTGACAGGGGCGAACACCGGGGAGCTGTTTTTT
.	TRBJ2-7	TRBV6-5	few	CASSPSRDIGHEQYF	TGTGCCAGCAGTCCGTCCAGGGATATTGGCCACGAGCAGTACTTC
.	TRBJ1-1	TRBV3-1/TRBV3-2	.	CASSQGEPGNTEAFF	TGTGCCAGCAGCCAAGGTGAACCAGGGAACACTGAAGCTTTCTTT
.	TRBJ2-7	TRBV7-6	.	CASSLRQVNEQYF	TGTGCCAGCAGCTTAAGACAGGTTAACGAGCAGTACTTC
.	TRBJ1-6	TRBV6-5	few	CASSSDRNSYNSPLHF	TGTGCCAGCAGTTCGGACAGAAACTCCTATAATTCACCCCTCCACTTT
.	TRBJ1-3	TRBV28	few	CASSLEARTGNTIYF	TGTGCCAGCAGTTTAGAGGCCAGAACTGGAAACACCATATATTTT
.	TRBJ1-1	TRBV5-1	.	CASSLNSQENTEAFF	TGCGCCAGCAGCTTGAACAGCCAGGAGAACACTGAAGCTTTCTTT
.	TRBJ2-5	TRBV2	.	CASYREGETQYF	TGTGCCAGCTACAGGGAGGGAGAGACCCAGTACTTC
.	TRBJ2-1	TRBV30	many	CAWSGDGDNEQFF	TGTGCCTGGAGCGGAGACGGGGACAATGAGCAGTTCTTC
.	TRBJ1-2	TRBV15	.	CATSRDLGGPYGYTF	TGTGCCACCAGCAGAGATTTAGGAGGACCCTATGGCTACACCTTC
.	TRBJ2-4	TRBV6-2/TRBV6-3	.	CANSEFGSRIQYF	TGTGCCAACAGTGAGTTTGGTAGCCGGATTCAGTACTTC
.	TRBJ1-1	TRBV5-1	.	CASSRDKNTEAFF	TGCGCCAGCAGCCGCGACAAAAACACTGAAGCTTTCTTT
.	TRBJ2-6	TRBV6-5	.	CASTPGVGANVLTF	TGTGCCAGCACCCCGGGGGTCGGGGCCAACGTCCTGACTTTC
TRBD2	TRBJ2-1	TRBV27	.	CASSLGLADYEQFF	TGTGCCAGCAGTTTGGGACTAGCGGACTATGAGCAGTTCTTC
TRBD1	TRBJ1-4	TRBV4-1	.	CASSRGTGHEKLFF	TGCGCCAGCAGCCGTGGGACAGGGCACGAAAAACTGTTTTTT